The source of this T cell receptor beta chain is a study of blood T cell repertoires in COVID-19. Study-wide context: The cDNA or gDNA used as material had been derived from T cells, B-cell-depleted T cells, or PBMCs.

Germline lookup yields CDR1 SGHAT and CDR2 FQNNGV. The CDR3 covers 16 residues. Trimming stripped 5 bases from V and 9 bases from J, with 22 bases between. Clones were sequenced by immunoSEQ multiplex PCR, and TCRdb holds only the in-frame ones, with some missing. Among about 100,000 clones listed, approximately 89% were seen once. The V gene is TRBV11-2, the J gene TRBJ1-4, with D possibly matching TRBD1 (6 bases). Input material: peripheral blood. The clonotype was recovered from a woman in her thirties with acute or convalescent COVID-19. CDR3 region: CASSLGTEQGEKKLFF. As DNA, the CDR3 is TGTGCCAGCAGCCTGGGAACAGAACAGGGAGAGAAAAAACTGTTTTTT.